This T cell receptor beta chain was profiled in a study of blood T cell repertoires in COVID-19. Looking at the study overall: Samples representing acute and convalescent COVID-19 were sourced from the United States, Italy and Spain. From T cells, B-cell-depleted T cells, or PBMCs came the material, which was cDNA or gDNA.

This clone occurred many times. TCRdb's copy holds only in-frame clones and misses some; the assay was immunoSEQ multiplex PCR. This table has about 220,000 clones, approximately 80% appearing once. Donors in Cohort 3 counted as recovered after two negative PCRs, clearance, or symptom resolution. Sequencing was done on a sample of PBMCs or T cells enriched from blood (not recorded which). This TCR was sampled from a woman aged 60-75 years who had recovered from COVID-19.

In DNA form, the CDR3 reads TGTGCCAGTAGCCCCTTGGCGGATGGAAACACCATATATTTT. This encodes CASSPLADGNTIYF. This chain joins TRBV19 and TRBJ1-3; D ambiguous. Germline assignment: CDR1 LNHDA and CDR2 SQIVND (reference sequence). V was shortened by 6 bases and J by 3 bases, with 12 bases between the two germline ends. This CDR3 region has 14 residues. The variable domain in full, completed from reference TRBV19 and TRBJ1-3, reads DGGITQSPKYLFRKEGQNVTLSCEQNLNHDAMYWYRQDPGQGLRLIYYSQIVNDFQKGDIAEGYSVSREKKESFPLTVTSAQKNPTAFYLCASSPLADGNTIYFGEGSWLTVV.